Listed here is a single T cell receptor beta chain. The target antigen is unknown. The source of the sample is a study of early T cells in non-severe SARS-CoV-2 infection. Study details: Chains from this unsorted whole-blood bulk RNA could not be paired.

Germline CDR1 and CDR2: KGHSH and LQKENI. The CDR3 has 12 residues. The protocol attached unique molecular identifiers to individual cDNA molecules. From the 5' RACE reads, TCRdb called clonotypes with MiXCR, one entry per CDR3 protein. Seen here are fewer than 85,000 distinct CDR3 sequences, 15% to 17% observed once, and the top ten hold less than 15%. Whole-study results and caveats: Private and CD4 specificities were missed by VDJdb matching, skewed to anti-spike CD8.

This TCR came from an adult who was a healthcare worker with PCR-confirmed SARS-CoV-2 infection or an uninfected control (not recorded which). The sequenced material came from whole blood. V and J are TRBV18 and TRBJ2-5; D might be TRBD2 (5 bases). The CDR3 reads CATGNEQETQYF. The CDR3 DNA sequence: TGTGCTACGGGAAACGAACAAGAGACCCAGTACTTC.